This T cell receptor beta chain was identified in a study of blood T cells in healthy people across ages. This clonotype was detected a few times. It was with a sample-barcoded 5' primer and a J-beta primer mix that a second PCR of roughly 7 to 12 cycles was run. TCRdb ran MiXCR on the 5' RACE reads and lists one entry per CDR3 protein. The sample yields about 570,000 distinct CDR3 sequences, 27% seen once. The CDR3 is 11 amino acids. With 4 bases removed from V and 3 bases from J, the gap between germline ends came to 4 bases. CDR1 and CDR2 (germline): SQVTM, ANQGSEA. These records were also assigned to another study, of T cells of mothers and their children.

This chain connects TRBV29-1 to TRBJ2-1; D not resolved. The receptor was isolated from a boy younger than 10 in good health. The sample taken for sequencing was blood. DNA for the CDR3: TGCAGCGTTGGAGGCTACAATGAGCAGTTCTTC. Translating it yields CSVGGYNEQFF.